The 2 T cell receptor beta chains below come from one sample, sequenced in a study of T-cell reconstitution after alpha-beta-depleted transplantation in children. Unique molecular identifiers featured in how the TCRbeta library was prepared. One entry per CDR3 protein results from TCRdb running MiXCR on the PCR reads. Of some 600,000 distinct CDR3 sequences in the sample, over 10% were seen once. The specimen comprised PBMCs, mostly from graft donor cells, sampled 360 days after TCRalphabeta/CD19-depleted stem cell transplant. The receptor source for this set is a male patient aged 10-17 years who had a stem cell transplant for acute myeloid leukemia, so the T cells may come from the graft donor.

The rearrangement joins TRBV7-2 to TRBJ2-1, with D hard to call. The V and J ends lost 3 bases and 10 bases respectively, with 7 bases between them. Germline V gives CDR1 SGHTA, CDR2 FQGNSA. There are 11 residues in the CDR3. The CDR3 reads CASSFGVEQFF. The CDR3 DNA sequence: TGTGCCAGCAGCTTTGGGGTCGAGCAGTTCTTC. The full variable domain, in which reference TRBV7-2 and TRBJ2-1 provide the parts outside the CDR3, is GAGVSQSPSNKVTEKGKDVELRCDPISGHTALYWYRQSLGQGLEFLIYFQGNSAPDKSGLPSDRFSAERTGGSVSTLTIQRTQQEDSAVYLCASSFGVEQFFGPGTRLTVL.

This clonotype appeared many times. V gene TRBV20-1 combines with J gene TRBJ1-2; tentative D call: TRBD1 (6 bases). CDR1 is DFQATT, CDR2 SNEGSKA, per germline (reference sequence). Trimming removed 5 bases at V and 4 bases at J, with 11 bases between. The CDR3 covers 12 residues. CDR3 sequence (DNA): TGCAGTGCTCCAGACAGGTTCTATGGCTACACCTTC. This encodes CSAPDRFYGYTF.